Included here is one T cell receptor (beta chain) sequence, with context. As yet, its antigen is unknown. This specimen belongs to a study of cytomegalovirus exposure and HLA in healthy donors. Study conclusions and caveats: Analysis was carried out at a later point, and it linked a missense DCLRE1C variant to TCR beta V- and J-gene trimming. Cytomegalovirus association was assigned to 170 or so TCR beta chains. DRB1 showed the most TCR associations and HLA-C the fewest in a later analysis, as rates varied by HLA locus.

The PCR used 60 Vbeta and 13 Jbeta primers. Some clones are missing from TCRdb's copy, which holds only in-frame ones; the method was immunoSEQ multiplex PCR. The sample has under 200,000 clones; around 80% are singletons. This CDR3 contains 13 residues. Per the germline V gene, CDR1 is SEHNR and CDR2 is FQNEAQ (reference sequence). Trimming cost V 3 bases and J 2 bases, with 4 bases left between them. The TCR originated in a woman aged 40 to 50 in good health and CMV-seronegative. The chain has TRBV7-9 and TRBJ2-2; D ambiguous. Sequenced input: PBMCs. For the CDR3, the DNA is TGTGCCAGCAGCTTTAGTAACACCGGGGAGCTGTTTTTT. It is translated as CASSFSNTGELFF.